This T cell receptor beta chain was sequenced during a study of vaccination effects on CD4 cells after COVID-19. Measured with immunoSEQ multiplex PCR; TCRdb has only the in-frame clones, and not every one. The table has about 27,000 clones, about four fifths seen once. CDR3 length equals 16 residues. V was clipped by 4 bases and J by 0 bases, with 13 bases between them. The germline gives CDR1 MGHRA, CDR2 YSYEKL. With regard to this clone: Its target is unknown.

Using viral peptide pools, the ViraFEST assay grew out antigen-specific CD4+ T cells prior to sequencing. Culture proceeded for more than 8 days, and CD4+ T cells were then isolated. Vaccine administered to participants consisted of two doses of either BNT162b2 or mRNA-1273. Supplemented with roughly 10 IU/ml IL-2 and roughly 9.2 ug/ml peptides, 2 million to 2.5 million PBMC per well were kept in culture. This chain links TRBV4-1 with TRBJ2-4; D might be TRBD2 (7 bases). The sample consisted of CD4+ T cells from PBMCs cultured with HCoV-NL63 spike peptides, taken after COVID-19 vaccination. The TCR originated in a human donor who received a COVID-19 vaccine. Some clones in this sample may be carry-over from other donors' samples. The CDR3 DNA reads as TGCGCCAGCAGCCCGGGGGGCTTACTAGCCAAAAACATTCAGTACTTC. This codes for CASSPGGLLAKNIQYF.